What follows describes a single T cell receptor (beta chain). The source of the sample is a study of T cell responses to AZD1222 COVID-19 vaccine. Germline CDR1 reads SEHNR; CDR2 reads FQNEAQ (reference sequence). This CDR3 is built from 13 residues. Trimming removed 3 bases from V and 5 bases from J, with 10 bases in between. TCRdb's copy holds only in-frame clones and misses some; the assay was immunoSEQ multiplex PCR. The table has approximately 270,000 clones, around 93% seen once; the top ten hold approximately 0.52%. The chain joins TRBV7-9 to TRBJ1-1, with no clear D. This clonotype originated in an adult who received the AZD1222 COVID-19 vaccine. Here the sequenced sample was peripheral blood, taken 28 days after the second AZD1222 dose. The CDR3 DNA reads as TGTGCCAGCAGCTTCTGGACCGCGACTGAAGCTTTCTTT. It is translated as CASSFWTATEAFF.